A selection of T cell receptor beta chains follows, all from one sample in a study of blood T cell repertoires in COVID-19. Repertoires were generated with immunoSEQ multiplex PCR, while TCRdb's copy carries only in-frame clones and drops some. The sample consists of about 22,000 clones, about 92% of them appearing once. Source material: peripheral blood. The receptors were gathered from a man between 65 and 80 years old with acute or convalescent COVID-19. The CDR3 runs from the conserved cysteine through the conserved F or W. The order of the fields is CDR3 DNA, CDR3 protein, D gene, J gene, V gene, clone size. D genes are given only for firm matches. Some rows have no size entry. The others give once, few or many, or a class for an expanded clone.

TGTGCCAGCAGCTTAGAAGTCGGGGCCCAGTACTTC	CASSLEVGAQYF	.	TRBJ2-5	TRBV7-2	.
TGTGCCAGCCGACCGGGACAGGGTTTTGATCAGCCCCAGCATTTT	CASRPGQGFDQPQHF	TRBD1	TRBJ1-5	TRBV19	.
TGTGCCATCAGTGAGGGAGCGGGTCCTACCGGGGAGCTGTTTTTT	CAISEGAGPTGELFF	.	TRBJ2-2	TRBV10-3	.
TGTGCCAGCAGTCGTTCCGGGACTTATAACTATGGCTACACCTTC	CASSRSGTYNYGYTF	.	TRBJ1-2	TRBV7-9	.
TGTGCCAGCAGTTACCGTCCCTCAGTTCTTCAAGAGACCCAGTACTTC	CASSYRPSVLQETQYF	.	TRBJ2-5	TRBV6-6	.
TGTGCCAGCAGTCGGACAGGGAACTTATTTAGCAATCAGCCCCAGCATTTT	CASSRTGNLFSNQPQHF	TRBD1	TRBJ1-5	TRBV6-6	once
TGTGCCAGCAGCTTGGCCGGGACTAGCGGGAGCCACGAGCAGTACTTC	CASSLAGTSGSHEQYF	TRBD2	TRBJ2-7	TRBV5-5	.
TGTGCCAGCAGCCCTAGGAGCTCCTACAATGAGCAGTTCTTC	CASSPRSSYNEQFF	.	TRBJ2-1	TRBV7-6	.
TGTGCCAGCTCACCGCCGAGTAGGCGGCTGAGCGCGAACACCGGGGAGCTGTTTTTT	CASSPPSRRLSANTGELFF	.	TRBJ2-2	TRBV18	few
TGTGCCAGCAGCCCCGGGACAGAGAACACTGAAGCTTTCTTT	CASSPGTENTEAFF	TRBD1	TRBJ1-1	TRBV5-4	.
TGTGCCAGCAGTTTAGGGGCGTTGAACACTGAAGCTTTCTTT	CASSLGALNTEAFF	.	TRBJ1-1	TRBV28	.
TGCGCCAGCAGCCAAGAACAATCAACTAATGAAAAACTGTTTTTT	CASSQEQSTNEKLFF	.	TRBJ1-4	TRBV4-1	.
TGTGCCAGCAGTTACCGATCGGCAGGGTGGGGGAACACTGAAGCTTTCTTT	CASSYRSAGWGNTEAFF	.	TRBJ1-1	TRBV6-2/TRBV6-3	.
TGTGCCAGCAGCGTTAGACAGGGGAGCACAGATACGCAGTATTTT	CASSVRQGSTDTQYF	TRBD1	TRBJ2-3	TRBV9	.
TGTGCCTGGAGCGTCGGAGCCGGTTACGAGCAGTACTTC	CAWSVGAGYEQYF	.	TRBJ2-7	TRBV30	.
TGTGCCATCAGCGGATACGACAAAGGGAACACTGAAGCTTTCTTT	CAISGYDKGNTEAFF	.	TRBJ1-1	TRBV10-3	.
TGTGCCACCAGTGATGGGACAGACTATAATTCACCCCTCCACTTT	CATSDGTDYNSPLHF	TRBD1	TRBJ1-6	TRBV24-1	.
TGTGCCAGCAGTTTAGAGGTTAGCACCGCCTATGGCTACACCTTC	CASSLEVSTAYGYTF	.	TRBJ1-2	TRBV28	.
TGTGCCAGCAGTGCGAGGGCCACAGATACGCAGTATTTT	CASSARATDTQYF	.	TRBJ2-3	TRBV2	.
TGTGCCAGCAGCCAAGAATTCGGGACAGGGGATGAAAAACTGTTTTTT	CASSQEFGTGDEKLFF	TRBD1	TRBJ1-4	TRBV3-1/TRBV3-2	few
TGTGCTAGTGGTTCGACGGACCGGGACAGAAGTGAAGCTTTCTTT	CASGSTDRDRSEAFF	TRBD1	TRBJ1-1	TRBV12-5	.
TGTGCCAGCAGCCCGTCTTACAATGAGCAGTTCTTC	CASSPSYNEQFF	.	TRBJ2-1	TRBV7-2	once
TGCGCCAGCAGTGAGCGGACAAATTATGGCTACACCTTC	CASSERTNYGYTF	.	TRBJ1-2	TRBV10-1	.
TGTGCCAGCAGCGAGACCGGGACTAGCAGTTACGAGCAGTACTTC	CASSETGTSSYEQYF	TRBD2	TRBJ2-7	TRBV6-5	.
TGTGCCAGCAGCTTAGATACTGCGGATACGCAGTATTTT	CASSLDTADTQYF	.	TRBJ2-3	TRBV7-9	.
TGTGCCAGCAGTAGAGTCTCCGGGACAGGGGAGTCCCACGAGCAGTACTTC	CASSRVSGTGESHEQYF	TRBD1	TRBJ2-7	TRBV27	.
TGTGCCAGCGAAGCCGGACACCGCACAGATACGCAGTATTTT	CASEAGHRTDTQYF	.	TRBJ2-3	TRBV19	.
TGTGCCAGCAGTGGATCGGTTAGTAGAGCTAATGAAAAACTGTTTTTT	CASSGSVSRANEKLFF	.	TRBJ1-4	TRBV6-1	.
TGTGCCAGCAGTTTCGGGGGAGAGACCCAGTACTTC	CASSFGGETQYF	.	TRBJ2-5	TRBV12-3/TRBV12-4	.
TGTGCCAGCAGGGCCCCCGGGGCGGGGGACACTGAAGCTTTCTTT	CASRAPGAGDTEAFF	.	TRBJ1-1	TRBV6-5	.
TGTGCCAGCAGTTTAGGGGGCGTGGGGAATGAAAAACTGTTTTTT	CASSLGGVGNEKLFF	.	TRBJ1-4	TRBV27	.
TGTGCCAGCAATCTCTTTGAGACCCAGTACTTC	CASNLFETQYF	.	TRBJ2-5	TRBV2	.
TGCGCCAGCAGCCAAGTCGAGGGGGCAACTAATGAAAAACTGTTTTTT	CASSQVEGATNEKLFF	.	TRBJ1-4	TRBV4-3	.
TGTGCCAGCTCGCCGGGACAGAACTATGGCTACACCTTC	CASSPGQNYGYTF	TRBD1	TRBJ1-2	TRBV18	.
TGTGCCATCAGTGAGAAGGACAGGGACAGTAATTCACCCCTCCACTTT	CAISEKDRDSNSPLHF	TRBD1	TRBJ1-6	TRBV10-3	.
TGTGCCAGCAGTTTACAGGGGATTGCTTCACCCCTCCACTTT	CASSLQGIASPLHF	TRBD1	TRBJ1-6	TRBV2	.
TGTGCCAGTAGTCAAGCTTGGACGCAGTATTTT	CASSQAWTQYF	.	TRBJ2-3	TRBV19	.
TGCGCCAGCAGCTCAGGGACTAGCGGGGCCCTCGTGAATGAGCAGTTCTTC	CASSSGTSGALVNEQFF	TRBD2	TRBJ2-1	TRBV5-1	.
TGTGCCAGCTCACCAACGGACAGTGGGAACTATGGCTACACCTTC	CASSPTDSGNYGYTF	.	TRBJ1-2	TRBV18	.
TGCGCCAGCCGCTTGGGACTAGCGGCGAACACCGGGGAGCTGTTTTTT	CASRLGLAANTGELFF	TRBD2	TRBJ2-2	TRBV4-1	.
TGTGCCAGCAGCTCCGGGACAGGGGGGACTCAGCCCCAGCATTTT	CASSSGTGGTQPQHF	TRBD1	TRBJ1-5	TRBV3-1/TRBV3-2	few
TGTGCCTGGAGTGTACTAAAAGGCAACGAGCAGTACTTC	CAWSVLKGNEQYF	.	TRBJ2-7	TRBV30	few
TGTGCCAGCAGTGAAGGGATGGAGAATCAGCCCCAGCATTTT	CASSEGMENQPQHF	.	TRBJ1-5	TRBV2	.
TGTGCCAGTAGTATGGGCAGGAGGTTAAGTTCACCCCTCCACTTT	CASSMGRRLSSPLHF	.	TRBJ1-6	TRBV19	.
TGCGCCAGCAGCGTTGAAGCAGGGGGCAATGGCTACACCTTC	CASSVEAGGNGYTF	TRBD1	TRBJ1-2	TRBV5-1	.
TGTGCCACCAGTGAGACAGGGTACACAGATACGCAGTATTTT	CATSETGYTDTQYF	TRBD1	TRBJ2-3	TRBV24-1	.
TGTGCCAGCAGTGATTGGGGCAATGAAAAACTGTTTTTT	CASSDWGNEKLFF	.	TRBJ1-4	TRBV6-1	.
TGTGCCAGCAGGTCCTCGGGGTTTGAAGCTTTCTTT	CASRSSGFEAFF	.	TRBJ1-1	TRBV6-5	.